This T cell receptor (beta chain) was obtained from a study of human T cells and chemical hapten exposure. The wider study: Women made up most patients, who had alopecia areata, totalis or universalis.

Findings and limits, study-wide: Sensitizing with DPC caused no change in TCRs above 1 in 1000 frequency. Expanded TCRs created a significantly greater count of big CDR3 similarity clusters than controls did.

This clonotype was detected ten times or more. Its cognate antigen is unknown. Described time point: patch test 1, 2 weeks after DPC sensitization. Sample treatment: therapeutic diphenylcyclopropenone sensitization with weekly scalp DPC. The library tagged individual cDNA molecules with unique molecular identifiers. From the RACE reads, TCRdb called clonotypes with MiXCR, one entry per CDR3 protein. The sample records 300,000 to 350,000 distinct CDR3 sequences, around 7% being singletons. This TCR came from a woman between 18 and 29 years old with alopecia areata. Some clones in this sample may be carry-over from other donors' samples. The sample consisted of whole blood, taken in connection with sensitization to the hapten diphenylcyclopropenone (DPC).

In DNA, the CDR3 is TGTGCCTATATCTCACAGGGTTTTGGTAAAGCTTTCTTT. This sequence encodes CAYISQGFGKAFF. This chain uses TRBV2 with TRBJ1-1; tentatively, D is TRBD1 (6 bases). V shed 11 bases and J shed 9 bases, with 22 bases lying between them. Germline V gene sequence: CDR1 SNHLY, CDR2 FYNNEI. The CDR3 has 13 residues. The full variable domain, with the rest looked up from reference TRBV2 and TRBJ1-1, is EPEVTQTPSHQVTQMGQEVILRCVPISNHLYFYWYRQILGQKVEFLVSFYNNEISEKSEIFDDQFSVERPDGSNFTLKIRSTKLEDSAMYFCAYISQGFGKAFFGQGTRLTVV.